This entry features one TCR beta chain sequence. This specimen comes from a study of CD8 T cells in Susac syndrome. The authors carried out high-throughput sequencing of TCR beta. They applied it to CD8+ and CD4+ T cells obtained from blood. Reverse transcription of about 0.45 to 1 ug RNA used random hexamers. Amplification of TCR beta CDR3 used immunoSEQ multiplex PCR across 54 Vbeta and 13 Jbeta. TCRdb fed the immunoSEQ multiplex PCR reads into MiXCR, producing one record per CDR3 protein. The top ten clones hold 0.07% to 0.1% of a sample with about 150,000 distinct CDR3 sequences, around 94% of them seen once. This CDR3 region has 15 residues. J was trimmed by 5 bases and V by 6 bases; bases with no gene match: 10.

The sequencing sample was made of CD4+ T cells from PBMCs. The clonotype was recovered from a human donor in good health. The gene calls are TRBV12-3 or TRBV12-4 and TRBJ2-5; 9 bases match TRBD2. The CDR3 spells CASRSSSGSRETQYF. The CDR3, as DNA: TGTGCCAGCAGGTCCAGTAGCGGGAGTAGGGAGACCCAGTACTTC.